Reported below is one TCR beta chain. Its specificity is not known. The PCR had 60 Vbeta and 13 Jbeta primers. Data came from immunoSEQ multiplex PCR; TCRdb stores just in-frame clones and leaves some out. The profile covers around 190,000 clones, with roughly 85% appearing a single time and 2.3% taken by the ten largest. Germline V gene sequence: CDR1 LGHNA, CDR2 YSLEER. V gave up 0 bases and J gave up 5 bases; unmatched junction bases: 6. The length of the CDR3 is 17 residues. The donors comprised healthy bone marrow donors. This sample was taken from a study of cytomegalovirus exposure and HLA in healthy donors. Turning to the study itself: Ancestry clustering placed around four fifths of some 400 genotyped donors in the Caucasian-associated cluster. Regarding the study as a whole: The only immune exposure information that was available was CMV serostatus.

Sample: PBMCs. This TCR was sampled from a woman aged 45-59 years in good health and CMV-seronegative. The chain couples TRBV4-3 to TRBJ2-2, with TRBD2 matching 10 bases. The CDR3 bases are TGCGCCAGCAGCCAAGATTTCGCTAGCGGGAGAACCGGGGAGCTGTTTTTT. Amino acids: CASSQDFASGRTGELFF.